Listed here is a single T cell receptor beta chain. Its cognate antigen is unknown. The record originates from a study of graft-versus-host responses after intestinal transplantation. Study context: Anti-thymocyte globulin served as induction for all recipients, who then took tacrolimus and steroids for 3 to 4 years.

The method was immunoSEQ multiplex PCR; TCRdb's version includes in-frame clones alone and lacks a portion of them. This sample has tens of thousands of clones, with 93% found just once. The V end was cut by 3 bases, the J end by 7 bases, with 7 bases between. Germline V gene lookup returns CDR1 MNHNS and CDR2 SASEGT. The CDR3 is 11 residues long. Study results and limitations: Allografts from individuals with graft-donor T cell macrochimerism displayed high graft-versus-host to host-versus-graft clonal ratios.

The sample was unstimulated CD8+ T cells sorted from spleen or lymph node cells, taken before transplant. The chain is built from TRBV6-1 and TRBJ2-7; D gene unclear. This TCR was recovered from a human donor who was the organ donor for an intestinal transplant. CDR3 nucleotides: TGTGCCAGCAGTGATGGTTTTGAGCAGTACTTC. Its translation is CASSDGFEQYF.